A selection of T cell receptor beta chains follows, all from one sample in a study of blood T cell repertoires in COVID-19. Assay: immunoSEQ multiplex PCR; the TCRdb copy retains only in-frame clones and omits some. The data show 55,000 or so clones, over 60% seen once. Sequencing was performed on peripheral blood. Source of these receptors: a man aged 25-40 years with COVID-19, enrolled during active disease. The CDR3 runs from the conserved cysteine through the conserved F or W. A D gene is named only where the DNA matches it firmly.

CDR3 length	V gene	J gene	D gene	CDR3 protein
15	TRBV5-1	TRBJ2-2	.	CASRDLRGDTGELFF
16	TRBV29-1	TRBJ2-4	TRBD2	CRERFAGGSTKNIQYF
15	TRBV7-8	TRBJ1-1	TRBD1	CASSLEPGTAVEAFF
21	TRBV28	TRBJ2-3	TRBD2	CASSLTGTSGGSPLSTDTQYF
16	TRBV7-6	TRBJ2-3	.	CASSPVVGGHTDTQYF
18	TRBV12-5	TRBJ2-7	TRBD2	CASGLVNLAGGSSYEQYF
11	TRBV2	TRBJ2-7	.	CASSARYEQYF
14	TRBV11-2	TRBJ1-2	.	CASSLGGVNYGYTF
14	TRBV5-1	TRBJ2-1	.	CASSPRGLNNEQFF
13	TRBV3-1/TRBV3-2	TRBJ2-5	.	CASSQAGQETQYF
13	TRBV19	TRBJ1-2	.	CASSIGGNYGYTF
13	TRBV2	TRBJ1-6	.	CASSPGRDSPLHF
15	TRBV6-2/TRBV6-3	TRBJ1-5	.	CASSSNPGFNQPQHF
15	TRBV11-3	TRBJ2-7	TRBD2	CASSLGAGRNYEQYF
11	TRBV24-1	TRBJ2-5	TRBD1	CATQGAETQYF
15	TRBV2	TRBJ1-6	.	CASSSRDMYNSPLHF
16	TRBV5-6	TRBJ2-5	.	CASSLEEGSLQETQYF
14	TRBV6-5	TRBJ1-1	.	CASKERRGQAEAFF
16	TRBV15	TRBJ1-6	.	CATSTAGRENNSPLHF
16	TRBV6-4	TRBJ2-3	TRBD2	CASSEESGGGTDTQYF
16	TRBV10-3	TRBJ1-4	.	CAISESRTVLNEKLFF
14	TRBV6-5	TRBJ2-7	.	CASRGASYSYEQYF
15	TRBV6-1	TRBJ1-5	.	CASSEGRFSNQPQHF
15	TRBV9	TRBJ2-2	TRBD2	CASSVTSGRAGELFF
18	TRBV18	TRBJ1-1	.	CASSPRGGATSQNTEAFF
17	TRBV28	TRBJ2-2	TRBD2	CASSLLRLAGRTGELFF
19	TRBV24-1	TRBJ2-2	TRBD1	CATSDPYLDRGYTPGELFF
14	TRBV5-8	TRBJ2-7	TRBD2	CASSLYASGYEQYF
15	TRBV6-5	TRBJ1-6	TRBD1	CASSYPGGENSPLHF
12	TRBV5-1	TRBJ2-1	.	CASSTNYNEQFF
13	TRBV29-1	TRBJ1-5	.	CSVRQDSNQPQHF
16	TRBV2	TRBJ2-3	TRBD2	CASRAGAPHFTDTQYF
15	TRBV6-1	TRBJ1-5	.	CASSERRGSNQPQHF
17	TRBV7-9	TRBJ2-1	TRBD2	CASSPGWWASGSDEQFF
15	TRBV6-5	TRBJ2-2	.	CASSYGTLNTGELFF
16	TRBV4-2	TRBJ2-7	TRBD2	CASSQEGAGGAYEQYF
14	TRBV11-3	TRBJ2-7	.	CASSSPARTYEQYF
13	TRBV29-1	TRBJ2-7	.	CSANGQSTYEQYF
16	TRBV15	TRBJ2-7	.	CATSRDESFTSYEQYF
15	TRBV28	TRBJ2-1	.	CASSGSGRAWSEQFF
17	TRBV9	TRBJ1-2	.	CASSGDSPPHPNYGYTF
14	TRBV6-2/TRBV6-3	TRBJ2-3	.	CASSYPTPTDTQYF
16	TRBV5-1	TRBJ2-4	TRBD2	CASRDDMGLAVNIQYF
14	TRBV11-3	TRBJ2-7	TRBD2	CASSLLAVSYEQYF
14	TRBV27	TRBJ2-1	.	CASSPYSSYNEQFF
17	TRBV24-1	TRBJ2-5	TRBD2	CATSGSAGTSGQETQYF
14	TRBV7-2	TRBJ1-4	.	CASSPQVAVEKLFF